The 6 T cell receptor beta chains in this list originate from one sample, sequenced in a study of blood T cell repertoires in COVID-19. Only in-frame clones appear in the TCRdb table, and some are missing; sequencing was by immunoSEQ multiplex PCR. The data hold approximately 140,000 clones, with 75% to 90% observed a single time. Sequences were obtained from peripheral blood. The receptor source for this set is a man between 65 and 80 years old with acute or convalescent COVID-19.

This chain uses TRBV11-2 with TRBJ2-1, with a tentative D call TRBD1 (6 bases). This CDR3 region has 15 residues. Germline CDR1 reads SGHAT; CDR2 reads FQNNGV. Trimming shortened V by 2 bases and J by 5 bases, and 13 bases separated the two germline ends. CDR3 DNA: TGTGCCAGCAGCTTATCCCTGGACAGAAACAATGAGCAGTTCTTC. Its translation: CASSLSLDRNNEQFF.

The chain recombines TRBV28 with TRBJ1-1; D gene ambiguous. There are 14 residues in the CDR3. V was clipped by 10 bases and J by 4 bases, with 19 bases between them. Germline CDR1 MDHEN, CDR2 SYDVKM. The DNA of the CDR3 is TGTGCCACCTTCTCGCTCGGGGATAGCACTGAAGCTTTCTTT. Translating gives CATFSLGDSTEAFF.

The rearrangement links TRBV21-1 to TRBJ2-1; the table's D call, TRBD2, was not checked against the DNA. TRBV21-1 is an annotated pseudogene. The CDR3 consists of 16 residues. CDR3 sequence reads: CASLPSCVLGCNEQFF. In DNA form, the CDR3 reads TGTGCCAGCCTTCCATCCTGCGTCCTCGGGTGCAATGAGCAGTTCTTC.

The chain uses TRBV15 and TRBJ2-3; 7 bases align to TRBD2. CDR3 size: 17 residues. The V and J ends lost 0 bases and 1 base, in that order; junction bases with no gene match: 7. Germline CDR1 reads LNHNV; CDR2 reads YYDKDF (reference sequence). CDR3 sequence reads: CATSRDGAGVRTDTQYF. As DNA, the CDR3 is TGTGCCACCAGCAGAGATGGGGCGGGGGTACGCACAGATACGCAGTATTTT.

The J gene is TRBJ2-1, the V gene TRBV29-1, with 8 bases fitting TRBD2. CDR1 SQVTM and CDR2 ANQGSEA come from the germline V gene. Unmatched junction bases numbered 9, after V lost 0 bases and J lost 8 bases. This CDR3 has 15 amino acids. The CDR3 nucleotides read TGCAGCGTTGAAGATCACGGACTAGCTCCGCATGAGCAGTTCTTC. Encoded protein: CSVEDHGLAPHEQFF.

The CDR3: CASRRAGEGSPLHF. The CDR3 nucleotides are TGTGCCAGCAGGCGGGCAGGGGAGGGTTCACCCCTCCACTTT. This rearrangement joins TRBV28 to TRBJ1-6; maybe TRBD1 (6 bases). The V and J ends lost 6 bases and 9 bases respectively, with 15 bases between them. From germline, CDR1 is MDHEN and CDR2 SYDVKM. The length of the CDR3 is 14 residues.